This T cell receptor (beta chain) was profiled in a study of blood T cell repertoires in COVID-19. At the level of the study: Sample material is recorded as cDNA or gDNA derived from T cells, B-cell-depleted T cells, or PBMCs.

Authors' processing steps: Amplification from reference gene primers served as the basis for estimated nucleated cell counts. Measured with immunoSEQ multiplex PCR; TCRdb has only the in-frame clones, and not every one. Clone size and the V and J calls come from that table; the DNA yielded D and trimming. The data show hundreds of thousands of clones, 60% to 75% seen once. CDR3 length: 14 residues. V was shortened by 3 bases and J by 6 bases, with 17 bases between the two germline ends. Germline assignment: CDR1 DFQATT and CDR2 SNEGSKA (reference sequence). The chain links TRBV20-1 to TRBJ1-1, with D possibly TRBD1 on 5 matching bases. The sequence derives from a woman of 80 years or more with acute or convalescent COVID-19. Sequenced material: peripheral blood. The CDR3 reads CSASDGAFGPEAFF. CDR3 nucleotides: TGCAGTGCTAGTGATGGGGCCTTCGGCCCTGAAGCTTTCTTT.